The 29 T cell receptor beta chains in this list originate from one sample, sequenced in a study of shared clonotypes between healthy human individuals. This table comes from immunoSEQ multiplex PCR, and its TCRdb copy is limited to in-frame clones, with some not included. The repertoire holds 550,000 to 800,000 clones, with roughly 70% as singletons. Sequences were obtained from memory CD4+ T cells sorted from blood. Described subset: CD45RA-negative fraction. The receptors were gathered from a woman aged 30 to 39 in good health.

The genes are TRBV19 and TRBJ1-5; D uncertain. Germline V lookup: CDR1 LNHDA, CDR2 SQIVND (reference sequence). This CDR3 region has 14 residues. The germline V and J ends were trimmed by 6 bases and 1 base, with 10 bases remaining between them. The CDR3, as DNA: TGTGCCAGTAGACCTTCGGGGAGCAATCAGCCCCAGCATTTT. It translates to CASRPSGSNQPQHF.

The rearrangement joins TRBV7-8 to TRBJ2-1; 12 nucleotides line up with TRBD2. V lost 5 bases to trimming and J lost 4 bases; unmatched junction nucleotides: 6. Germline V gene sequence: CDR1 SGHVS, CDR2 FQNEAQ. The CDR3 has 16 amino acids. The CDR3, as DNA: TGTGCCAGCAGCCCAAGGACTAGCGGGGATTACAATGAGCAGTTCTTC. It yields the protein CASSPRTSGDYNEQFF.

A note on this clone: Other DNA sequences in this specimen translate into the identical CDR3. The rearrangement links TRBV7-2 to TRBJ2-5, with D perhaps matching TRBD2 (5 bases). This CDR3 comprises 14 residues. Per the germline V gene, CDR1 is SGHTA and CDR2 is FQGNSA. V shed 1 base and J shed 4 bases, with 10 bases lying between them. The DNA of the CDR3 is TGTGCCAGCAGCTTAGGGAGGAGCGGAGAGACCCAGTACTTC. This sequence encodes CASSLGRSGETQYF. The whole variable domain, filled in from reference TRBV7-2 and TRBJ2-5, reads GAGVSQSPSNKVTEKGKDVELRCDPISGHTALYWYRQSLGQGLEFLIYFQGNSAPDKSGLPSDRFSAERTGGSVSTLTIQRTQQEDSAVYLCASSLGRSGETQYFGPGTRLLVL.

The rearrangement joins TRBV4-1 to TRBJ2-2; TRBD1 matches 10 bases. J gave up 4 bases and V 4 bases, and 6 bases lay outside the gene matches. This CDR3 is 16 amino acids long. CDR1 and CDR2 (germline): MGHRA, YSYEKL. CDR3 DNA: TGCGCCAGCAGCCCTCCGGGACAGGGGACCACCGGGGAGCTGTTTTTT. This sequence encodes CASSPPGQGTTGELFF.

This clone has more than one count but fewer than ten. The V and J genes are TRBV14 and TRBJ1-4; D is unresolved. Germline V lookup: CDR1 SGHDN, CDR2 FVKESK. The CDR3 runs to 14 residues. V lost 4 bases and J lost 3, with 9 bases in between. The CDR3 region is CASSPRSANEKLFF. In DNA form, the CDR3 reads TGTGCCAGCAGCCCTCGCTCGGCTAATGAAAAACTGTTTTTT.

This chain uses TRBV28 with TRBJ2-6; D unclear. The CDR3 is 13 amino acids. Trimming left V 7 bases short and J 2 bases short, with 6 bases between. Germline-derived CDR1 and CDR2 are MDHEN and SYDVKM. In DNA, the CDR3 is TGTGCCAGCACTGGGCCTGGGGCCAACGTCCTGACTTTC. Translating gives CASTGPGANVLTF.

This sequence joins TRBV5-1 and TRBJ2-1; D not resolved. The V end was cut by 10 bases, the J end by 7 bases, with 9 bases between. CDR3 size: 10 residues. Germline V gene lookup returns CDR1 SGHRS and CDR2 YFSETQ. The CDR3 is CASSGNEQFF. CDR3 DNA: TGCGCCTCCTCCGGAAATGAGCAGTTCTTC. Combining the CDR3 with reference TRBV5-1 and TRBJ2-1 gives the whole variable domain KAGVTQTPRYLIKTRGQQVTLSCSPISGHRSVSWYQQTPGQGLQFLFEYFSETQRNKGNFPGRFSGRQFSNSRSEMNVSTLELGDSALYLCASSGNEQFFGPGTRLTVL.

The chain uses TRBV7-3 and TRBJ1-2, with D possibly being TRBD1 (6 bases). V was shortened by 5 bases and J by 5 bases, with 12 bases between the two germline ends. Germline V gene data show CDR1 as SGHTA and CDR2 as FQGTGA. The CDR3 sequence is 13 residues long. CDR3 in DNA: TGTGCCAGCAGCCCAAACACAGGGTATGGCTACACCTTC. Its translation is CASSPNTGYGYTF.

The chain links TRBV4-1 to TRBJ1-1; 8 bases are shared with TRBD1. Germline lookup yields CDR1 MGHRA and CDR2 YSYEKL. V was pared by 6 bases and J by 5 bases, with 11 bases of the junction left unmatched. This CDR3 spans 15 amino acids. The CDR3 sequence is CASRPIGQGKTEAFF. In DNA, the CDR3 is TGCGCCAGCAGGCCTATCGGACAGGGAAAGACTGAAGCTTTCTTT.

The CDR3 nucleotides are TGTGCCACCAGGAGGCCTGGGGACGAGCAGTACTTC. It codes for CATRRPGDEQYF. The J gene is TRBJ2-7, the V gene TRBV28; a possible D gene is TRBD2 (5 bases). There are 12 residues in the CDR3. In germline, CDR1 is MDHEN, CDR2 SYDVKM. The germline V and J ends were trimmed by 10 bases and 5 bases, with 15 bases remaining between them.

The V gene is TRBV20-1, the J gene TRBJ1-1; TRBD1 is a possible D gene (5 bases). Deletions cut 5 bases from V and 7 bases from J, with 8 bases between. The CDR3 extends over 10 amino acids. The V gene's germline CDR1 is DFQATT and CDR2 SNEGSKA (reference sequence). CDR3 nucleotide sequence: TGCAGTGCTGGGGACCGTGAAGCTTTCTTT. This gives the protein CSAGDREAFF.

The V gene is TRBV28, the J gene TRBJ1-5; 12 nucleotides match TRBD1. The CDR3 sequence is 16 residues long. The V and J ends lost 5 bases and 3 bases, in that order; junction bases with no gene match: 5. Germline-derived CDR1 and CDR2 are MDHEN and SYDVKM. CDR3 bases: TGTGCCAGCAGTCCGGGGACAGGGGGCAACAATCAGCCCCAGCATTTT. This codes for CASSPGTGGNNQPQHF.

The chain has TRBV19 and TRBJ1-2; D gene uncertain. This CDR3 is built from 13 residues. CDR1 and CDR2 from the germline V gene are LNHDA and SQIVND (reference sequence). V was shortened by 3 bases and J by 5 bases, with 10 bases between the two germline ends. The CDR3: CASSIGPVYGYTF. The CDR3 DNA reads as TGTGCCAGTAGTATTGGGCCAGTATATGGCTACACCTTC. The whole variable domain, filled in from reference TRBV19 and TRBJ1-2, reads DGGITQSPKYLFRKEGQNVTLSCEQNLNHDAMYWYRQDPGQGLRLIYYSQIVNDFQKGDIAEGYSVSREKKESFPLTVTSAQKNPTAFYLCASSIGPVYGYTFGSGTRLTVV.

The V call is TRBV6-5, the J call TRBJ1-1; D gene ambiguous. The CDR3 is 14 amino acids. V lost 9 bases to trimming and J lost 0 bases, with 14 bases between them. Germline values: CDR1 MNHEY, CDR2 SVGAGI. CDR3 sequence: CASSEGGLNTEAFF. CDR3 coding DNA: TGTGCCAGTAGTGAAGGTGGCCTGAACACTGAAGCTTTCTTT.

The gene calls are TRBV27 and TRBJ1-5; perhaps TRBD1 as D (5 bases). This CDR3 contains 16 residues. V lost 6 bases and J lost 2, with 17 bases in between. Germline V gene lookup returns CDR1 MNHEY and CDR2 SMNVEV (reference sequence). In DNA form, the CDR3 reads TGTGCCAGCAGGGGACTCGGGGGGAGAGGCAATCAGCCCCAGCATTTT. Translating gives CASRGLGGRGNQPQHF.

Written as DNA, the CDR3 is TGTGCCAGCAGCGTAAGGGACTGGGGATCTGAAGCTTTCTTT. Its protein product is CASSVRDWGSEAFF. The chain employs TRBV9 and TRBJ1-1, with D maybe TRBD1 (5 bases). Trimming removed 1 base from V and 6 bases from J, with 13 bases in between. Germline CDR1 is SGDLS and CDR2 is YYNGEE. This CDR3 is 14 amino acids long. The full variable domain, completed using reference TRBV9 and TRBJ1-1, is DSGVTQTPKHLITATGQRVTLRCSPRSGDLSVYWYQQSLDQGLQFLIQYYNGEERAKGNILERFSAQQFPDLHSELNLSSLELGDSALYFCASSVRDWGSEAFFGQGTRLTVV.

The V call is TRBV7-9, the J call TRBJ1-3; D gene uncertain. The CDR3 is 14 residues long. V lost 3 bases and J 3 bases, leaving 9 bases between the germline ends. CDR1 SEHNR and CDR2 FQNEAQ come from the germline V gene (reference sequence). The CDR3 here is CASSFLNDGNTIYF. The CDR3 region has the DNA TGTGCCAGCAGCTTTCTCAATGATGGAAACACCATATATTTT.

This clone came up once. The chain uses TRBV18 and TRBJ1-5, with a weak D call TRBD1 (5 bases). The CDR3 has 14 amino acids. In germline, CDR1 is KGHSH, CDR2 LQKENI. V was shortened by 3 bases and J by 1 base, with 7 bases between the two germline ends. CDR3 loop: CASSPRGSNQPQHF. The CDR3 coding sequence is TGTGCCAGCTCACCTCGGGGCAGCAATCAGCCCCAGCATTTT.

The chain employs TRBV7-2 and TRBJ2-1; D perhaps matches TRBD2 (6 bases). Germline loops: CDR1 SGHTA, CDR2 FQGNSA. The CDR3 consists of 15 residues. V lost 2 bases to trimming and J lost 4 bases, with 12 bases between them. In nucleotides, the CDR3 is TGTGCCAGCAGCTTAAATTGGGACTTTTACAATGAGCAGTTCTTC. Translating it yields CASSLNWDFYNEQFF.

The genes are TRBV6-5 and TRBJ1-1, with 7 bases identical to TRBD1. The V and J ends lost 6 bases and 0 bases, in that order; junction bases with no gene match: 4. The length of the CDR3 is 14 residues. Germline V gene lookup returns CDR1 MNHEY and CDR2 SVGAGI. The CDR3 sequence is CASRQGLLNTEAFF. The CDR3 DNA sequence: TGTGCCAGCAGACAGGGGTTACTGAACACTGAAGCTTTCTTT.

Details on this clone: Other DNA sequences in the sample encode the same CDR3. The chain joins TRBV10-3 to TRBJ2-7; D remains unclear. V shed 2 bases and J shed 4 bases, with 3 bases lying between them. Germline-derived CDR1 and CDR2 are ENHRY and SYGVKD. The CDR3 is made up of 11 amino acids. The CDR3 sequence is CAISEGYEQYF. The CDR3 DNA reads as TGTGCCATCAGTGAGGGATACGAGCAGTACTTC.

V and J are TRBV25-1 and TRBJ1-1; tentative D call: TRBD1 (6 bases). The CDR3 is 13 residues long. V lost 7 bases, J lost 4 bases, and 13 bases lay in between. Germline CDR1 and CDR2: MGHDK and SYGVNS. The CDR3 loop is CASTGTLGTEAFF. The DNA for the CDR3 is TGTGCCAGCACCGGGACACTCGGCACTGAAGCTTTCTTT.

This clone has just a few counts. The rearrangement joins TRBV27 to TRBJ2-7; D is uncertain. The CDR3 contains 11 residues. Germline V CDR1 and CDR2: MNHEY, SMNVEV (reference sequence). Trimming stripped 5 bases from V and 7 bases from J, with 9 bases between. As DNA, the CDR3 is TGTGCCAGCAGTATGGGTGTGGAGCAGTACTTC. Amino acid sequence: CASSMGVEQYF.

The J gene is TRBJ1-1, the V gene TRBV20-1; weak D call: TRBD1 (5 bases). Trimming removed 3 bases at V and 11 bases at J, with 13 bases between. The CDR3 length is 11 residues. Germline assignment: CDR1 DFQATT and CDR2 SNEGSKA (reference sequence). The CDR3 nucleotides are TGCAGTGCTAGGGGACCGCCTCGGGCTTTCTTT. Amino acids: CSARGPPRAFF.

This clone was observed once. The V gene is TRBV19, the J gene TRBJ2-1; 7 bases map to TRBD1. Germline CDR1 and CDR2: LNHDA and SQIVND (reference sequence). The V and J ends lost 2 bases and 8 bases, in that order; junction bases with no gene match: 6. The CDR3 covers 14 residues. The CDR3 DNA is TGTGCCAGTAGTATACGAATAGGGGGCTATGAGCAGTTCTTC. It is translated as CASSIRIGGYEQFF. Looking up the rest from reference TRBV19 and TRBJ2-1 gives the full variable domain: DGGITQSPKYLFRKEGQNVTLSCEQNLNHDAMYWYRQDPGQGLRLIYYSQIVNDFQKGDIAEGYSVSREKKESFPLTVTSAQKNPTAFYLCASSIRIGGYEQFFGPGTRLTVL.

The J gene is TRBJ1-4, the V gene TRBV7-2, with 8 bases aligning to TRBD1. V shed 1 base and J 7 bases; nucleotides not matched to a gene: 8. Germline-derived CDR1 and CDR2 are SGHTA and FQGNSA. This CDR3 has 16 amino acids. CDR3 coding DNA: TGTGCCAGCAGCTTAGGCTCGACAGGGGTGGGTGAAAAACTGTTTTTT. As protein: CASSLGSTGVGEKLFF.

About this clone itself: The sample contains more than one DNA sequence encoding this CDR3. The chain joins TRBV15 to TRBJ1-4; 8 positions match TRBD1. The V gene's germline CDR1 is LNHNV and CDR2 YYDKDF (reference sequence). V dropped 0 bases and J dropped 7; count of bases not matched to a gene: 1. The CDR3 runs to 14 residues. The CDR3 DNA reads TGTGCCACCAGCAGAGACAGGGGGCCTGAAAAACTGTTTTTT. It specifies CATSRDRGPEKLFF.

This sequence joins TRBV28 and TRBJ2-7; 9 bases align to TRBD1. V lost 2 bases and J lost 3; bases outside the gene matches: 5. CDR3 length: 15 residues. Germline V gene sequence: CDR1 MDHEN, CDR2 SYDVKM. CDR3 DNA sequence: TGTGCCAGCAGTTTACCACAGGGGGCAGTCTACGAGCAGTACTTC. This gives the protein CASSLPQGAVYEQYF.

This clone came up many times. Other DNA sequences in this specimen translate into the identical CDR3. The gene calls are TRBV25-1 and TRBJ1-1, with 10 bases that match TRBD1. This CDR3 is built from 14 residues. Per germline, CDR1 MGHDK and CDR2 SYGVNS. V shed 6 bases, J shed 3 bases, and the junction held 4 bases outside the gene matches. The CDR3 protein is CASSRDRGYTEAFF. CDR3 nucleotides: TGTGCCAGCAGCCGGGACAGGGGTTACACTGAAGCTTTCTTT.